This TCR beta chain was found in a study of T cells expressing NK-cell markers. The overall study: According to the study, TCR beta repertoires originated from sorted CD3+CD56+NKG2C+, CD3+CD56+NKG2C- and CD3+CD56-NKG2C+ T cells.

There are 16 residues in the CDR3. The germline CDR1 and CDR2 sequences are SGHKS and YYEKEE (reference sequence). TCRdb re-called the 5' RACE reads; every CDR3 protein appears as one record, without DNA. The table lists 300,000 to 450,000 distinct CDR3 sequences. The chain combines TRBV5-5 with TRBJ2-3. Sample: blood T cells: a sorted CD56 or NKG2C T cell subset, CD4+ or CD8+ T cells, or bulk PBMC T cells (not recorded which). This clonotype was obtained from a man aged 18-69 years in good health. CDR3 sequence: CASSSFKTDSTDTQYF.